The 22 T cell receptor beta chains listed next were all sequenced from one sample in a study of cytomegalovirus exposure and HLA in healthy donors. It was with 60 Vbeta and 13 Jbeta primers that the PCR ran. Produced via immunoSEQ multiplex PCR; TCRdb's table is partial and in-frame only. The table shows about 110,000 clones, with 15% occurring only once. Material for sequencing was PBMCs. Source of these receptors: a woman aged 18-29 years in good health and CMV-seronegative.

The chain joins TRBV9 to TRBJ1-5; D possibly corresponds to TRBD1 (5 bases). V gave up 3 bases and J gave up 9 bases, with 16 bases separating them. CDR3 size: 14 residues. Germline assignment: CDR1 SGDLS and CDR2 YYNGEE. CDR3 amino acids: CASSESGTRTPQHF. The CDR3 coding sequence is TGTGCCAGCAGCGAATCCGGGACTAGAACGCCCCAGCATTTT. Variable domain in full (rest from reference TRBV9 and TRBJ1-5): DSGVTQTPKHLITATGQRVTLRCSPRSGDLSVYWYQQSLDQGLQFLIQYYNGEERAKGNILERFSAQQFPDLHSELNLSSLELGDSALYFCASSESGTRTPQHFGDGTRLSIL.

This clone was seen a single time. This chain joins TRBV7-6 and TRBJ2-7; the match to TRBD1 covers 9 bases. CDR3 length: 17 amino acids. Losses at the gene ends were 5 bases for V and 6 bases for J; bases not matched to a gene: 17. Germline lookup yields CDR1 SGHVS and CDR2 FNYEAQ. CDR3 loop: CASSPQPPSGQGSEQYF. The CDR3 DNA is TGTGCCAGCAGCCCGCAACCCCCTTCAGGACAGGGGTCCGAGCAGTACTTC.

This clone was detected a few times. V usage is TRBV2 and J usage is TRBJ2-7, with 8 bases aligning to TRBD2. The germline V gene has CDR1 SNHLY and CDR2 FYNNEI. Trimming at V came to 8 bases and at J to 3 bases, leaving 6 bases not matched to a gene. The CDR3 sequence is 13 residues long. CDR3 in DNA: TGTGCCAGCCTGGGGACTAGATTCTACGAGCAGTACTTC. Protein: CASLGTRFYEQYF.

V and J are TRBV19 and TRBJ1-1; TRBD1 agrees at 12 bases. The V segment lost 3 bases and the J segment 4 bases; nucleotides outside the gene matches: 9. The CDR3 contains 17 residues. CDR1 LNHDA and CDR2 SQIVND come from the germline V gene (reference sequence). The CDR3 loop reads CASSIGTGGALVTEAFF. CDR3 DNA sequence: TGTGCCAGTAGTATCGGGACAGGGGGCGCGTTGGTCACTGAAGCTTTCTTT.

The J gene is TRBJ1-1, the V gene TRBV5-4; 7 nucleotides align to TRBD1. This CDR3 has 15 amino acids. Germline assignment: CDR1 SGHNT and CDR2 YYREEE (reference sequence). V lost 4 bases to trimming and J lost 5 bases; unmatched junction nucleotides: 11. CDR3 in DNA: TGTGCCAGCAGCCTGGCGACAGGGAAGAAGACTGAAGCTTTCTTT. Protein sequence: CASSLATGKKTEAFF. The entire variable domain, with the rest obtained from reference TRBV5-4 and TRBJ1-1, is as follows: ETGVTQSPTHLIKTRGQQVTLRCSSQSGHNTVSWYQQALGQGPQFIFQYYREEENGRGNFPPRFSGLQFPNYSSELNVNALELDDSALYLCASSLATGKKTEAFFGQGTRLTVV.

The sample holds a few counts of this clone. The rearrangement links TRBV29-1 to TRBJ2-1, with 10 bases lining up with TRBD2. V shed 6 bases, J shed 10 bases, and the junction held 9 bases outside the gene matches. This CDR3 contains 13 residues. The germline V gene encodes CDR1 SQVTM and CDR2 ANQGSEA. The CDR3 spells CSVPTSGINEQFF. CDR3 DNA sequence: TGCAGCGTGCCAACTAGCGGGATAAACGAGCAGTTCTTC.

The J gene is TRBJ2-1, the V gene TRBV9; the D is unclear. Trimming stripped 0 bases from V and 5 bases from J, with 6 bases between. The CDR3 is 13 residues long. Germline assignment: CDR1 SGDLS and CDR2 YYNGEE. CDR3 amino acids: CASSVGANNEQFF. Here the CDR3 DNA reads TGTGCCAGCAGCGTAGGGGCCAACAATGAGCAGTTCTTC.

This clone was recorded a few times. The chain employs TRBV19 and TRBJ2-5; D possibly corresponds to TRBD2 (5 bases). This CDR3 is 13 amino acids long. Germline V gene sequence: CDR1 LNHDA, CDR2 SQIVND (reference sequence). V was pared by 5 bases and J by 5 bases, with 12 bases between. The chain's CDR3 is CASSLGVVETQYF. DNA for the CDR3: TGTGCCAGTAGTCTCGGGGTAGTTGAGACCCAGTACTTC.

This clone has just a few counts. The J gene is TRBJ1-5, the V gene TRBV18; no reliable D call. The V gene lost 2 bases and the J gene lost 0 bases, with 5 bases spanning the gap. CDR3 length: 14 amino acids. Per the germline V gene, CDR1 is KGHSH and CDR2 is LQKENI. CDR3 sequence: CASSPVNSNQPQHF. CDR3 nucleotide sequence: TGTGCCAGCTCACCAGTAAATAGCAATCAGCCCCAGCATTTT. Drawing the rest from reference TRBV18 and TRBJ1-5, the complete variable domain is NAGVMQNPRHLVRRRGQEARLRCSPMKGHSHVYWYRQLPEEGLKFMVYLQKENIIDESGMPKERFSAEFPKEGPSILRIQQVVRGDSAAYFCASSPVNSNQPQHFGDGTRLSIL.

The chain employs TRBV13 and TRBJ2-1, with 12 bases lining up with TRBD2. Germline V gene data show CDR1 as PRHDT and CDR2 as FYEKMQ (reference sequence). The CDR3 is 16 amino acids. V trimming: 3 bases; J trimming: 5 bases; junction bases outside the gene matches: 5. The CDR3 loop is CASSFIRTSGDNEQFF. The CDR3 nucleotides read TGTGCCAGCAGCTTCATTAGGACTAGCGGGGACAATGAGCAGTTCTTC.

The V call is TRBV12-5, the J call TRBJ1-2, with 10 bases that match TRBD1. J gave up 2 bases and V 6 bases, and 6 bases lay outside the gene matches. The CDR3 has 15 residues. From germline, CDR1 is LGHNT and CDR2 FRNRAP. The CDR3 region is CASGAGTGVNYGYTF. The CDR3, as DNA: TGTGCTAGTGGGGCCGGGACAGGGGTAAACTATGGCTACACCTTC.

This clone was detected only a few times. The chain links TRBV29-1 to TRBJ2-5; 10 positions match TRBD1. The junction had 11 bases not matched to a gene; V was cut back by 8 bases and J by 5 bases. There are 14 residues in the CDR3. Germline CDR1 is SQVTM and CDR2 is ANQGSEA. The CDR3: CSCRDRGYWETQYF. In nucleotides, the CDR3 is TGCAGCTGCCGGGACAGGGGTTATTGGGAGACCCAGTACTTC.

The CDR3 region is CASSQGWGTTSYEQYF. The CDR3 DNA is TGCGCCAGCAGCCAGGGGTGGGGGACAACCTCCTACGAGCAGTACTTC. The chain couples TRBV4-3 to TRBJ2-7; a possible D gene is TRBD1 (6 bases). CDR1 is LGHNA and CDR2 is YSLEER in the germline V gene. V was pared by 3 bases and J by 0 bases, with 15 bases between. The CDR3 extends over 16 amino acids.

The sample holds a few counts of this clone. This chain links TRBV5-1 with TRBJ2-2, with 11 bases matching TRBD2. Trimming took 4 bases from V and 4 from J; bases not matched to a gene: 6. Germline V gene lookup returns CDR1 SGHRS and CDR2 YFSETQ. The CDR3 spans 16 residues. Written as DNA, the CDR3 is TGCGCCAGCAGCGGAACTAGCGGGAGCATCACCGGGGAGCTGTTTTTT. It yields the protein CASSGTSGSITGELFF.

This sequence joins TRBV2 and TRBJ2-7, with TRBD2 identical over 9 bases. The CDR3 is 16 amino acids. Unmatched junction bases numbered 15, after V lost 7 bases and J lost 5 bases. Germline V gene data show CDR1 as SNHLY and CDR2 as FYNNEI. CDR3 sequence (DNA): TGTGCCAGCATCCACACGTGGGCTAGCGGGACCCACGAGCAGTACTTC. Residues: CASIHTWASGTHEQYF.

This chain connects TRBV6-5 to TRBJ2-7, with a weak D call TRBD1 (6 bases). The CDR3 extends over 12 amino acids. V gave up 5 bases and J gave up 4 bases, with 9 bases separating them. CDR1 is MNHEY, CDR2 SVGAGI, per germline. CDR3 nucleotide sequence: TGTGCCAGCAGTGGAGACAGGTACGAGCAGTACTTC. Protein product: CASSGDRYEQYF.

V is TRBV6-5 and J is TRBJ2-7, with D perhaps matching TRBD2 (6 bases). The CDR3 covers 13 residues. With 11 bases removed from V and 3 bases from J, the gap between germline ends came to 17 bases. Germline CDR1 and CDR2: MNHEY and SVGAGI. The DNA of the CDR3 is TGTGCCCCCCCACGGTGGGGGGACTACGAGCAGTACTTC. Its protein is CAPPRWGDYEQYF.

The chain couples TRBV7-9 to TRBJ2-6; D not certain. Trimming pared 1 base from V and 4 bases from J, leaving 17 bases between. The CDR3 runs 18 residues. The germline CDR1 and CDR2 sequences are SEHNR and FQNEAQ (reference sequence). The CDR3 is CASSLGAVGRSGANVLTF. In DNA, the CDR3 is TGTGCCAGCAGCTTAGGGGCAGTTGGTCGGTCCGGGGCCAACGTCCTGACTTTC.

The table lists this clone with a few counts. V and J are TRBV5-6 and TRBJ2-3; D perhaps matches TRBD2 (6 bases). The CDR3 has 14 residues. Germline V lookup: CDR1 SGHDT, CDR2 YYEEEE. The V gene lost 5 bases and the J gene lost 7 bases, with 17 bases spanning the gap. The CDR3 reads CASRGGPGTHTQYF. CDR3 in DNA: TGTGCCAGCAGGGGAGGACCCGGCACTCATACGCAGTATTTT.

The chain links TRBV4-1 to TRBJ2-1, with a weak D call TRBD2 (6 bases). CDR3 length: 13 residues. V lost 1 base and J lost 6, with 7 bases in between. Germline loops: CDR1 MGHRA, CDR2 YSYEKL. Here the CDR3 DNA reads TGCGCCAGCAGCCAAGCTAGCGTCAATGAGCAGTTCTTC. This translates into CASSQASVNEQFF.

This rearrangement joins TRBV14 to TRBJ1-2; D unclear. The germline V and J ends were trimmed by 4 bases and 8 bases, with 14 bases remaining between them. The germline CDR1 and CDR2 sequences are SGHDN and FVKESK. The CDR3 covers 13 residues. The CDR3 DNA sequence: TGTGCCAGCAGCCCAGCGGCGGAACCCGGCTACACCTTC. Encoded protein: CASSPAAEPGYTF.

CDR3 bases: TGTGCCAGCAGTAAAACACCCTCTGGGGCCAACGTCCTGACTTTC. The encoded protein is CASSKTPSGANVLTF. V and J are TRBV7-2 and TRBJ2-6, with unresolved D. Germline values: CDR1 SGHTA, CDR2 FQGNSA. Trimming removed 6 bases at V and 0 bases at J, with 9 bases between. CDR3 length equals 15 residues.